This T cell receptor beta chain came from a study of T-cell reconstitution after alpha-beta-depleted transplantation in children. The CDR3 is 17 residues long. V dropped 0 bases and J dropped 1 base, with 13 bases sitting between them. Germline CDR1 is SGHRS and CDR2 is YFSETQ. Construction of the TCRbeta library involved unique molecular identifiers. TCRdb redid the calling of the PCR reads with MiXCR, one entry per CDR3 protein. The sample consists of around 580,000 distinct CDR3 sequences, about a quarter of them appearing once. The sample holds a few counts of this clonotype. Its antigen is as yet unknown. Study-level points and caveats: High day-60 TCRbeta diversity in some patients came from surviving recipient T cells and thymic progenitors. A year had passed since transplant, and T-cell counts and diversity by then came mostly from newly produced T cells.

J is TRBJ2-2 and V is TRBV5-1; perhaps TRBD1 as D (6 bases). The TCR was taken from a boy under two years old with Wiskott-Aldrich syndrome, due to receive a stem cell transplant. This sample comprised PBMCs, obtained before TCRalphabeta/CD19-depleted stem cell transplant. The CDR3 is CASSLGTGIRNTGELFF. CDR3 bases: TGCGCCAGCAGCTTGGGTACAGGGATCCGGAACACCGGGGAGCTGTTTTTT.